This T cell receptor (beta chain) was sequenced during a study of control samples from healthy donors and cancer patients. The table came from immunoSEQ multiplex PCR; TCRdb's copy has only in-frame clones and leaves some out. The data contain 170,000 or so clones, almost 90% of them singletons. V was pared by 4 bases and J by 5 bases, with 15 bases between. Germline lookup yields CDR1 SGDLS and CDR2 YYNGEE. This CDR3 spans 15 amino acids. The genes are TRBV9 and TRBJ2-2, with D possibly TRBD2 on 5 matching bases. The specimen sequenced was blood. The sequence was collected from a woman aged 45-65 years in good health. In DNA, the CDR3 is TGTGCCAGCAGCACCGTCCTAGCAGGAACCGGGGAGCTGTTTTTT. Residues: CASSTVLAGTGELFF.